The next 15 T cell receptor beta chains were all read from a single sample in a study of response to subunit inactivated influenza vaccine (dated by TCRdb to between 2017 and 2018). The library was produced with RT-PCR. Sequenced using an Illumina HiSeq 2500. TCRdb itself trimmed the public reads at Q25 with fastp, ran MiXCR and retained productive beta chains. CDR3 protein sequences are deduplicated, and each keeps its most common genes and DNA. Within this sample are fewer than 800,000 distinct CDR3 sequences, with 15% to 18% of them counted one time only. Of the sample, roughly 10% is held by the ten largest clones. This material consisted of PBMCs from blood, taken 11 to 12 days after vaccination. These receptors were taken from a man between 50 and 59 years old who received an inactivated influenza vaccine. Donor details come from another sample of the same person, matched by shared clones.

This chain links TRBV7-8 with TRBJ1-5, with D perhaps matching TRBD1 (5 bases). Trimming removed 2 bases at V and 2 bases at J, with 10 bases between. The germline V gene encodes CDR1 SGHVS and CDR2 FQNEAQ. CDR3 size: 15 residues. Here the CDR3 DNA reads TGTGCCAGCAGCTTACAGGGCTTGGGCAATCAGCCCCAGCATTTT. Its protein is CASSLQGLGNQPQHF.

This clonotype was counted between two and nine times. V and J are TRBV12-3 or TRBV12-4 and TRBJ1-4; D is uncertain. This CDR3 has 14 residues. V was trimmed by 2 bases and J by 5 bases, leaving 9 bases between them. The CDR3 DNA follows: TGTGCCAGCAGTTTAAGTACAAGAAATGAAAAACTGTTTTTT. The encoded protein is CASSLSTRNEKLFF.

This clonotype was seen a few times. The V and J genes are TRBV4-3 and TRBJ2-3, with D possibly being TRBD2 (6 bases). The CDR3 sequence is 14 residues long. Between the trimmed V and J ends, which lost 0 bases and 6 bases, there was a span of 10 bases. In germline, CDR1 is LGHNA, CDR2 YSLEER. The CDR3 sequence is CASSQDRGRDTQYF. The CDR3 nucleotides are TGCGCCAGCAGCCAAGATCGAGGGAGGGATACGCAGTATTTT.

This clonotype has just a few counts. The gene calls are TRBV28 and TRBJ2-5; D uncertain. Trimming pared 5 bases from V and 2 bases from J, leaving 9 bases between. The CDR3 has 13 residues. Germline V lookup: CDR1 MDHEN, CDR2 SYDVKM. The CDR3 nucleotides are TGTGCCAGCAGTCGACCCCGACAAGAGACCCAGTACTTC. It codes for CASSRPRQETQYF.

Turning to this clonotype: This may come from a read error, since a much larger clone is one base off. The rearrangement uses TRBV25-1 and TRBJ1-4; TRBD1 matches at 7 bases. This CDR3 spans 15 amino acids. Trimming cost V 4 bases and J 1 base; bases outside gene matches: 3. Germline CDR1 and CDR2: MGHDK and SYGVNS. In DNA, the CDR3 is TGTGCCAGCAGTGTAAGACAGGGAACTAATGAAAAACTGTTTTTT. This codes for CASSVRQGTNEKLFF.

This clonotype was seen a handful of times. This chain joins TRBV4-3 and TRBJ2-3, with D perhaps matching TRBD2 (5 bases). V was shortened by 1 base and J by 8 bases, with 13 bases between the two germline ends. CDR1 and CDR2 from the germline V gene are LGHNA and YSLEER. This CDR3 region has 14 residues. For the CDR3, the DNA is TGCGCCAGCAGCCAAGTTCTCCCTGGAGGTACGCAGTATTTT. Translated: CASSQVLPGGTQYF.

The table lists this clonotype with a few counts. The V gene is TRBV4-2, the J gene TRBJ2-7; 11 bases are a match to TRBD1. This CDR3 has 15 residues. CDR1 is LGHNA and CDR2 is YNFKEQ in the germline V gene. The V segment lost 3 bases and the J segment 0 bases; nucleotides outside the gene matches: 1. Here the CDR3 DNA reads TGTGCCAGCAGCCAGGGACAGGGGGACTCCTACGAGCAGTACTTC. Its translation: CASSQGQGDSYEQYF.

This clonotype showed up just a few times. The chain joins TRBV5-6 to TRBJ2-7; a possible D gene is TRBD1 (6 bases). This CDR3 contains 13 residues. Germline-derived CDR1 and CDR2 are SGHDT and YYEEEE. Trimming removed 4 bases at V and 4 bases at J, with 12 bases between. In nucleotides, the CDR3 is TGTGCCAGCAGCCCGGGACATAGGTACGAGCAGTACTTC. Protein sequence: CASSPGHRYEQYF.

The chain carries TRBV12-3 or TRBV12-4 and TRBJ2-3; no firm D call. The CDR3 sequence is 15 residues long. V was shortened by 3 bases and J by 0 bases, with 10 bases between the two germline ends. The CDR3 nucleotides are TGTGCCAGCAGTTTCCAGATGATTAGCACAGATACGCAGTATTTT. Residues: CASSFQMISTDTQYF.

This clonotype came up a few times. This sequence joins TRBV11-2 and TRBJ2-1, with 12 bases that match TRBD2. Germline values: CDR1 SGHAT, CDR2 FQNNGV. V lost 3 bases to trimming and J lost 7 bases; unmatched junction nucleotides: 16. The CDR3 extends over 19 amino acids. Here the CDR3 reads CASSFGTSGLSSHKNEQFF. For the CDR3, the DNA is TGTGCCAGCAGCTTCGGGACTAGCGGGCTATCCTCGCACAAGAATGAGCAGTTCTTC.

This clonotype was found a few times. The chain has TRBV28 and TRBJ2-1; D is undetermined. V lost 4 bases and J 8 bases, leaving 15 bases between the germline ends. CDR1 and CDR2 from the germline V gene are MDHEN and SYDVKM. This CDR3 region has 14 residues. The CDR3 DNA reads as TGTGCCAGCAGTTCCCCCCCACGGATGGATGAGCAGTTCTTC. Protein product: CASSSPPRMDEQFF.

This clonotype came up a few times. CDR3 in DNA: TGTGCCAGCAGCCAAGCCCAGCGGGGGGCCTCCTACGAGCAGTACTTC. Translation gives CASSQAQRGASYEQYF. The chain recombines TRBV4-2 with TRBJ2-7, with TRBD2 identical over 9 bases. J was trimmed by 0 bases and V by 1 base; bases with no gene match: 4. Germline V gives CDR1 LGHNA, CDR2 YNFKEQ. This CDR3 comprises 16 residues.

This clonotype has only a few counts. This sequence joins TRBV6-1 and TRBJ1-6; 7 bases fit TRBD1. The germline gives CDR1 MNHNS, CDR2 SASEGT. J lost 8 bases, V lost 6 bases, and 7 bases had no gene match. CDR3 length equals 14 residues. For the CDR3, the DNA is TGTGCCAGCAGCGCTGACAGGGATGATTCACCCCTCCACTTT. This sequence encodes CASSADRDDSPLHF.

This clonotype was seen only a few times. CDR3 nucleotide sequence: TGTGCCATCGGTCCTAGGCCCACAGATACGCAGTATTTT. Amino acids: CAIGPRPTDTQYF. V and J are TRBV10-3 and TRBJ2-3; D ambiguous. CDR3 length: 13 amino acids. Germline CDR1 is ENHRY and CDR2 is SYGVKD. V gave up 8 bases and J gave up 2 bases, with 11 bases separating them.

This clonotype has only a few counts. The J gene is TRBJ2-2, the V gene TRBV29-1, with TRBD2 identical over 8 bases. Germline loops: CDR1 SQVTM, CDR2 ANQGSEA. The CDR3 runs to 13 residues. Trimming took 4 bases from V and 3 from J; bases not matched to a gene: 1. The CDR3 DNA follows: TGCAGCGTTGGCGGGGGGTACACCGGGGAGCTGTTTTTT. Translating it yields CSVGGGYTGELFF.